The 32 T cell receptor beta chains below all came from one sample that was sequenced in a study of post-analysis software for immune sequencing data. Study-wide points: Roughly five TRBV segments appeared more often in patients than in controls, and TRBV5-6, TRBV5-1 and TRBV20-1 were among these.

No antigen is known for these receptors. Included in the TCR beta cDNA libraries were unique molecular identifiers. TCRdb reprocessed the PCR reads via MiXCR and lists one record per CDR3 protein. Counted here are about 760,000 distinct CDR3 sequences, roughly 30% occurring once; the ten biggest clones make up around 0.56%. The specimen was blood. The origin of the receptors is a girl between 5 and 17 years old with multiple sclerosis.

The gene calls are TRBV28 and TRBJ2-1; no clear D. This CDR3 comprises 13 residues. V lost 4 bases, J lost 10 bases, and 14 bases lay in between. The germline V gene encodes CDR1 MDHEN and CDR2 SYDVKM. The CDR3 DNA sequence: TGTGCCAGCAGTTCCATCCCATCCCCCGAGCAGTTCTTC. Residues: CASSSIPSPEQFF.

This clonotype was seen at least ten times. For the CDR3, the DNA is TGTGCCAGCAGTTCCAGGGACTACGAGCAGTACTTC. This codes for CASSSRDYEQYF. The V gene is TRBV28, the J gene TRBJ2-7; D may be TRBD1 (5 bases). CDR1 is MDHEN and CDR2 is SYDVKM in the germline V gene. This CDR3 has 12 amino acids. Trimming removed 4 bases from V and 3 bases from J, with 7 bases in between.

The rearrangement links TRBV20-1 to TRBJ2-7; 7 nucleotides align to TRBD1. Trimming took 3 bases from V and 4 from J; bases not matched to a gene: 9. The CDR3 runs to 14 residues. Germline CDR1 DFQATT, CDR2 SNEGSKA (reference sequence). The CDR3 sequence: CSASPRQGLYEQYF. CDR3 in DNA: TGCAGTGCTAGCCCCAGACAGGGATTATACGAGCAGTACTTC.

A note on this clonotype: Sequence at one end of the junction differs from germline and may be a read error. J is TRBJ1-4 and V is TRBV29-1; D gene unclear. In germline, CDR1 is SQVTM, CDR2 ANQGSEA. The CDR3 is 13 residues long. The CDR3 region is CSVEDGVNEKRFF. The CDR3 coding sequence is TGCAGCGTTGAAGACGGCGTAAATGAAAAACGGTTTTTT.

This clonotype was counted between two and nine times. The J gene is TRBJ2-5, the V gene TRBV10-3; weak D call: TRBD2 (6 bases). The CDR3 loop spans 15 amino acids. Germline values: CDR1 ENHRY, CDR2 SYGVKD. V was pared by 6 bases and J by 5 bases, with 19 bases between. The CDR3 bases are TGTGCCATCAGACCGGGACTCATCGGAGCGGAGACCCAGTACTTC. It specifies CAIRPGLIGAETQYF.

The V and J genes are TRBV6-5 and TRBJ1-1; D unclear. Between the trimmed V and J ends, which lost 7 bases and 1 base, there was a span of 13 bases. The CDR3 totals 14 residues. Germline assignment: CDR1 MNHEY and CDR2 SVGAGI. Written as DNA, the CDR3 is TGTGCCAGCACCTCCGGGGTACAGAACACTGAAGCTTTCTTT. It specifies CASTSGVQNTEAFF.

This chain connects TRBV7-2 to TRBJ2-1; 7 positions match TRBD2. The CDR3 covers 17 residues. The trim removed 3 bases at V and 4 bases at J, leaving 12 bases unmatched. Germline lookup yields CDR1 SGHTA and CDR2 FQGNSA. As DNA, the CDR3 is TGTGCCAGCAGCTTGGGGTTGAGGCGGGGGACTTACAATGAGCAGTTCTTC. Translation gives CASSLGLRRGTYNEQFF.

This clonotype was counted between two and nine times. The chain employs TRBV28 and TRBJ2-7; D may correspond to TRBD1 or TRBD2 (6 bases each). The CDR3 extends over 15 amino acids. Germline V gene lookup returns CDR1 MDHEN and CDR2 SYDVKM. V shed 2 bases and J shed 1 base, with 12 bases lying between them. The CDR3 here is CASSLHGGASYEQYF. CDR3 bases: TGTGCCAGCAGTTTACACGGGGGCGCGTCCTACGAGCAGTACTTC.

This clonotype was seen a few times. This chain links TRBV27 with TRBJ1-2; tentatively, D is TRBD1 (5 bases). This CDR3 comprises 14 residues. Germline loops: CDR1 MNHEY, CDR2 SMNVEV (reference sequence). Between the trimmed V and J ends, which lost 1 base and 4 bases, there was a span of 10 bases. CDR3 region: CASSLFWGSYGYTF. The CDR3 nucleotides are TGTGCCAGCAGTTTATTCTGGGGGTCCTATGGCTACACCTTC.

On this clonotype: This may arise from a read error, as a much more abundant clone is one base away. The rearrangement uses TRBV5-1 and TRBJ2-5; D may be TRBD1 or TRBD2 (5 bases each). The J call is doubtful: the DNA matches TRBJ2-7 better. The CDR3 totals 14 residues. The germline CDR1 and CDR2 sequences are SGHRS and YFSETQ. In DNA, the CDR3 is TGCGCCGGCAGCTACGGGACGGCACCCTACGAGCAGTACTTC. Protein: CAGSYGTAPYEQYF.

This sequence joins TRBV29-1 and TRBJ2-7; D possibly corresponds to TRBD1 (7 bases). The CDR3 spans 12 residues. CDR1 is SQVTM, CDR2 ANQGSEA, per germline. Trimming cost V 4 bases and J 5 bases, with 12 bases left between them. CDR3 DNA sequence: TGCAGCGTTGCAGGGGGGAGTAACGAGCAGTACTTC. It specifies CSVAGGSNEQYF.

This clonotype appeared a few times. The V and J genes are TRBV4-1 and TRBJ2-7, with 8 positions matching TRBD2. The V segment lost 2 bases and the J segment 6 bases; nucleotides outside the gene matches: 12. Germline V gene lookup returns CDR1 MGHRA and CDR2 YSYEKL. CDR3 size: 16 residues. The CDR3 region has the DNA TGCGCCAGCAGCCAACCTAGCGGGCGGGGCCCTACCGAGCAGTACTTC. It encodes CASSQPSGRGPTEQYF.

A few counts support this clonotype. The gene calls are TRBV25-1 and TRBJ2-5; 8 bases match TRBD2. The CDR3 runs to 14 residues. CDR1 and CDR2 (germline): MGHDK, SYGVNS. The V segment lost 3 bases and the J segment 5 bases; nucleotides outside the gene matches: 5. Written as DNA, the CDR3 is TGTGCCAGCAGTGAGTGGGGCGGGGGGGAGACCCAGTACTTC. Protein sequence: CASSEWGGGETQYF.

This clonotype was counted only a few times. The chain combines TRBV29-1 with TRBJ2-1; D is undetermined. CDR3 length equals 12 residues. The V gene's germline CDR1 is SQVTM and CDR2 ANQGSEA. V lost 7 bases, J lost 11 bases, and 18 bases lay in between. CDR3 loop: CSALGEGFQQFF. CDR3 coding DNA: TGCAGCGCCCTTGGGGAAGGATTTCAGCAGTTCTTC.

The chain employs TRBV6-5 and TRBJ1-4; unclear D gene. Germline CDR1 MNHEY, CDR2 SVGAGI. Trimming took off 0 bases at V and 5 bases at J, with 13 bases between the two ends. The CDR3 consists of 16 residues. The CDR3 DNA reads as TGTGCCAGCAGTTACTCCCCCCCGGTGACGAATGAAAAACTGTTTTTT. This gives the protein CASSYSPPVTNEKLFF.

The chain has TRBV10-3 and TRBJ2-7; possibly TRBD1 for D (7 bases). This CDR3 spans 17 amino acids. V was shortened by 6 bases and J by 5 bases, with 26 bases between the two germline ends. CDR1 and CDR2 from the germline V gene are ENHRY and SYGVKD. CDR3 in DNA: TGTGCCATCAGCTCAAAGGGTGGAGGCAGGGGGGACCACGAGCAGTACTTC. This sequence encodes CAISSKGGGRGDHEQYF.

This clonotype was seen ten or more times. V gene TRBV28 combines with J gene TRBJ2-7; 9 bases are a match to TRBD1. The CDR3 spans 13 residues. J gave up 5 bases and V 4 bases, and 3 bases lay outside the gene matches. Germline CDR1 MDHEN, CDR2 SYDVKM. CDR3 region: CASSSGTGNEQYF. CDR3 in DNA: TGTGCCAGCAGTTCTGGGACAGGGAACGAGCAGTACTTC.

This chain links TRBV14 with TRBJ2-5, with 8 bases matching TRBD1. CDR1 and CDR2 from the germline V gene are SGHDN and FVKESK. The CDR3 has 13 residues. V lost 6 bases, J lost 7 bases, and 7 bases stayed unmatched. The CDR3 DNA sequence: TGTGCCAGCAGAGGACAGGGTCTTGGGACCCAGTACTTC. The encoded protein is CASRGQGLGTQYF.

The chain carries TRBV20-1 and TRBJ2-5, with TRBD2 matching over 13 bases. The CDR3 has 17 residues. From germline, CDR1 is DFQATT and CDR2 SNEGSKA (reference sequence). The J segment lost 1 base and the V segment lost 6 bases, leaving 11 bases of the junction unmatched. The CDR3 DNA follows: TGCAGTGCCACTAGCGGGGGGGCCCCTTTACTCCAAGAGACCCAGTACTTC. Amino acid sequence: CSATSGGAPLLQETQYF.

The CDR3 DNA is TGCAGTGGTATGAGTTCAGCTAACTATGGCTACACCTTC. Encoded protein: CSGMSSANYGYTF. V is TRBV20-1 and J is TRBJ1-2; D is ambiguous. Between the trimmed V and J ends, which lost 7 bases and 0 bases, there was a span of 12 bases. CDR3 length equals 13 residues. The germline gives CDR1 DFQATT, CDR2 SNEGSKA (reference sequence).

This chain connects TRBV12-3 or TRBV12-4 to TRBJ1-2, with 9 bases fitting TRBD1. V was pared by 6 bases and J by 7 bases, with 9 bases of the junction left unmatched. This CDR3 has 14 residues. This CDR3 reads CASRGTGRYGGYTF. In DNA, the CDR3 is TGTGCCAGCAGGGGGACAGGGAGGTATGGTGGCTACACCTTC.

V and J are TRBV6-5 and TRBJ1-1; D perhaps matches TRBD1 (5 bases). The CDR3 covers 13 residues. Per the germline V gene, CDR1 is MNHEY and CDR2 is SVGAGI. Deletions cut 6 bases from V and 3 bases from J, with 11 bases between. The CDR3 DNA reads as TGTGCCAGCAGCGCACAGGCTTACACTGAAGCTTTCTTT. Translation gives CASSAQAYTEAFF.

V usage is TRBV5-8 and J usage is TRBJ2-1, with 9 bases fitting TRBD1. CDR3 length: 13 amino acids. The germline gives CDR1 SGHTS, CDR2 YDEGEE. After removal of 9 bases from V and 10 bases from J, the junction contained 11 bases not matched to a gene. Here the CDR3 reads CATSRTGVREQFF. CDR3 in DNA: TGTGCCACCTCTAGGACAGGGGTTCGGGAGCAGTTCTTC. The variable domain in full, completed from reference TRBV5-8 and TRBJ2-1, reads EAGVTQSPTHLIKTRGQQATLRCSPISGHTSVYWYQQALGLGLQFLLWYDEGEERNRGNFPPRFSGRQFPNYSSELNVNALELEDSALYLCATSRTGVREQFFGPGTRLTVL.

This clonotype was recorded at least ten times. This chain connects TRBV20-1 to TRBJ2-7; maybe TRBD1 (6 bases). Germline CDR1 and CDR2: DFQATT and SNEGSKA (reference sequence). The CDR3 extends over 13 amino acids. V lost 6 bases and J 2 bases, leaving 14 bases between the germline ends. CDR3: CSALPGTPYEQYF. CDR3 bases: TGCAGTGCCTTACCCGGGACACCCTACGAGCAGTACTTC.

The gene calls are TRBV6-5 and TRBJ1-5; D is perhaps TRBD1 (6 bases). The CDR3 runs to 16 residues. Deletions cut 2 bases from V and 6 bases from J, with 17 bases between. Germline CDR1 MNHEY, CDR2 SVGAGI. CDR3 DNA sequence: TGTGCCAGCAGTTACCAACGGCCCGGGGGCGGTCAGCCCCAGCATTTT. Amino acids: CASSYQRPGGGQPQHF.

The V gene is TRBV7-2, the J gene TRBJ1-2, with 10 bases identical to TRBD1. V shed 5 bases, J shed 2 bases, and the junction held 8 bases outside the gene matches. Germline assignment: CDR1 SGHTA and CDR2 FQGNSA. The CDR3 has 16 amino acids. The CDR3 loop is CASSTRTGGSNYGYTF. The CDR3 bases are TGTGCCAGCAGCACCCGGACAGGGGGATCCAACTATGGCTACACCTTC.

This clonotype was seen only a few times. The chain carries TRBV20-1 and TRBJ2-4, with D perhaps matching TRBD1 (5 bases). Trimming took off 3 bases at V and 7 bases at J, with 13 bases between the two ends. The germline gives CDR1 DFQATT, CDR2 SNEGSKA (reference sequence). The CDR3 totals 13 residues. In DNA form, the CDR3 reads TGCAGTGCTAGGCCCAGGGATGTGAACATTCAGTACTTC. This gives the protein CSARPRDVNIQYF.

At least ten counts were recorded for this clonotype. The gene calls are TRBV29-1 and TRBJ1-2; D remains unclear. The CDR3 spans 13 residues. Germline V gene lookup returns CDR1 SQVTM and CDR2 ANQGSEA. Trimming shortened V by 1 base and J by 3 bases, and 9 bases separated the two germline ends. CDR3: CSVEGRLDYGYTF. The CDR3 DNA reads TGCAGCGTTGAAGGACGGTTAGACTATGGCTACACCTTC. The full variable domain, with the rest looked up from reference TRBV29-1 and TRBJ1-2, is SAVISQKPSRDICQRGTSLTIQCQVDSQVTMMFWYRQQPGQSLTLIATANQGSEATYESGFVIDKFPISRPNLTFSTLTVSNMSPEDSSIYLCSVEGRLDYGYTFGSGTRLTVV.

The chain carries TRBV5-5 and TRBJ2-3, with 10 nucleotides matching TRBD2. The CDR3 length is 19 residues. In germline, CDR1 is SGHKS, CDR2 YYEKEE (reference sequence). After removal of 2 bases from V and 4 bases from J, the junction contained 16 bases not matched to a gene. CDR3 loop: CASSFFAEGLAGAADTQYF. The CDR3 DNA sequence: TGTGCCAGCAGCTTTTTCGCCGAAGGGCTAGCGGGAGCGGCAGATACGCAGTATTTT.

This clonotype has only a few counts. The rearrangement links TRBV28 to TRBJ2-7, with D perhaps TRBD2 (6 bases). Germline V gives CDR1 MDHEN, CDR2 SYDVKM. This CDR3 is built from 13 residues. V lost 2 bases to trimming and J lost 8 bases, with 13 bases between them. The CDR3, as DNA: TGTGCCAGCAGTTTAACGGGGGATACGAAGCAGTACTTC. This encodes CASSLTGDTKQYF.

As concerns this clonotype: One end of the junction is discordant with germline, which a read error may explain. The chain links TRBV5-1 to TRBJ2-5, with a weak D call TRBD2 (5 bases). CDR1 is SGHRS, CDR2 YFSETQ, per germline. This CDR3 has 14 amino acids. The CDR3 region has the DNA TGCGCCAGCAACTTGGTAACGGGGAGAGAGACCCAGTACTTC. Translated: CASNLVTGRETQYF.

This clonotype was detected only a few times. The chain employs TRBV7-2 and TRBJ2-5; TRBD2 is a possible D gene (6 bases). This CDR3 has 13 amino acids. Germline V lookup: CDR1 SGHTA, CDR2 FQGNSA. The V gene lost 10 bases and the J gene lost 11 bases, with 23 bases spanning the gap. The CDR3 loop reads CANGWTTGNEQYF. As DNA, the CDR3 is TGTGCCAACGGTTGGACTACGGGCAATGAGCAGTACTTC.